The 8 T cell receptor beta chains below were found in one sample sequenced in a study of blood T cell repertoires in COVID-19. Some clones are missing from TCRdb's copy, which holds only in-frame ones; the method was immunoSEQ multiplex PCR. The table lists around 290,000 clones, about 86% of them singletons. Sequenced material: peripheral blood. The receptors were sampled from a woman aged 70-85 years with COVID-19, enrolled during active disease.

The chain employs TRBV3-1 (or the pseudogene TRBV3-2) and TRBJ2-7; D gene ambiguous. V was trimmed by 4 bases and J by 7 bases, leaving 8 bases between them. The CDR3 is made up of 11 amino acids. Germline CDR1 reads LGHDT; CDR2 reads YNNKEL (reference sequence). In nucleotides, the CDR3 is TGTGCCAGCAGCCGAGGCCGAGAGCAGTACTTC. Encoded protein: CASSRGREQYF.

The chain uses TRBV9 and TRBJ2-3; D may be TRBD2 (6 bases). The CDR3 has 15 residues. Trimming took off 0 bases at V and 2 bases at J, with 10 bases between the two ends. Per the germline V gene, CDR1 is SGDLS and CDR2 is YYNGEE. CDR3 loop: CASSVVGTFTDTQYF. The CDR3 DNA follows: TGTGCCAGCAGCGTAGTTGGGACTTTCACAGATACGCAGTATTTT.

The table lists this clone with a count of one. This chain links TRBV11-2 with TRBJ2-4, with TRBD1 as a possible D gene (6 bases). The germline CDR1 and CDR2 sequences are SGHAT and FQNNGV. The V and J ends lost 1 base and 0 bases respectively, with 13 bases between them. The CDR3 contains 17 residues. The CDR3 reads CASSLVGQPSAKNIQYF. In nucleotides, the CDR3 is TGTGCCAGCAGCTTAGTCGGACAGCCGTCAGCCAAAAACATTCAGTACTTC.

The gene calls are TRBV2 and TRBJ2-5; 9 bases fit TRBD2. CDR1 and CDR2 (germline): SNHLY, FYNNEI. The J segment lost 9 bases and the V segment lost 6 bases, leaving 8 bases of the junction unmatched. This CDR3 comprises 13 residues. CDR3: CASSIAGDRAQYF. The DNA of the CDR3 is TGTGCCAGCAGCATAGCGGGGGACCGGGCCCAGTACTTC. The whole variable domain, filled in from reference TRBV2 and TRBJ2-5, reads EPEVTQTPSHQVTQMGQEVILRCVPISNHLYFYWYRQILGQKVEFLVSFYNNEISEKSEIFDDQFSVERPDGSNFTLKIRSTKLEDSAMYFCASSIAGDRAQYFGPGTRLLVL.

The chain combines TRBV24-1 with TRBJ2-5; 7 bases are shared with TRBD2. Germline values: CDR1 KGHDR, CDR2 SFDVKD. The CDR3 covers 16 residues. V was clipped by 4 bases and J by 1 base; unmatched bases: 8. The CDR3 here is CATSDPGLPVQETQYF. The CDR3 DNA follows: TGTGCCACCAGTGACCCGGGACTACCAGTCCAAGAGACCCAGTACTTC.

This chain links TRBV7-2 with TRBJ2-3, with D possibly being TRBD2 (6 bases). Germline V gives CDR1 SGHTA, CDR2 FQGNSA. The CDR3 length is 16 residues. V was pared by 3 bases and J by 3 bases, with 16 bases between. As DNA, the CDR3 is TGTGCCAGCAGCTTCGGACTAAGCCTCCGGACAGATACGCAGTATTTT. It specifies CASSFGLSLRTDTQYF.

V is TRBV5-1 and J is TRBJ1-2; 11 nucleotides agree with TRBD1. From germline, CDR1 is SGHRS and CDR2 YFSETQ. There are 14 residues in the CDR3. The junction had 7 bases not matched to a gene; V was cut back by 4 bases and J by 8 bases. In nucleotides, the CDR3 is TGCGCCAGCAGCCCGGACAGGGGGCGCGGCGGCTACACCTTC. It specifies CASSPDRGRGGYTF.

The genes are TRBV2 and TRBJ2-7; 9 nucleotides align to TRBD1. Trimming took 4 bases from V and 6 from J; bases not matched to a gene: 7. Germline-derived CDR1 and CDR2 are SNHLY and FYNNEI. CDR3 size: 14 residues. Here the CDR3 DNA reads TGTGCCAGCAGTGTTCAGGGACAGGGATTCGAGCAGTACTTC. Protein: CASSVQGQGFEQYF.